The 3 T cell receptor beta chains below were found in one sample sequenced in a study of T cell responses to AZD1222 COVID-19 vaccine. Some clones are missing from TCRdb's copy, which holds only in-frame ones; the method was immunoSEQ multiplex PCR. This sample yields about 67,000 clones, of which about 83% are seen a single time; roughly 6% belongs to the top ten. Source: peripheral blood, taken 28 days after the second AZD1222 dose. These receptors came from an adult who received the AZD1222 COVID-19 vaccine.

This chain uses TRBV14 with TRBJ2-4; a possible D gene is TRBD2 (6 bases). V gave up 1 base and J gave up 0 bases, with 16 bases separating them. CDR1 is SGHDN and CDR2 is FVKESK in the germline V gene. The CDR3 is 18 residues long. This CDR3 reads CASSQARGTGVAKNIQYF. CDR3 sequence (DNA): TGTGCCAGCAGCCAAGCCAGAGGGACGGGGGTAGCCAAAAACATTCAGTACTTC.

The chain combines TRBV24-1 with TRBJ2-1, with 8 bases matching TRBD1. This CDR3 has 23 amino acids. Germline-derived CDR1 and CDR2 are KGHDR and SFDVKD. Trimming took 4 bases from V and 3 from J; bases not matched to a gene: 28. CDR3 in amino acids: CATSETGTGRHGGGEVIYNEQFF. The CDR3 bases are TGTGCCACCAGTGAGACCGGGACAGGTCGCCATGGAGGAGGCGAGGTCATCTACAATGAGCAGTTCTTC.

The gene calls are TRBV2 and TRBJ1-4, with TRBD1 identical over 7 bases. Germline V gene lookup returns CDR1 SNHLY and CDR2 FYNNEI. This CDR3 contains 14 residues. V lost 6 bases, J lost 5 bases, and 6 bases stayed unmatched. CDR3 in DNA: TGTGCCAGCAGCGAGGACAGGCGAAATGAAAAACTGTTTTTT. Translating gives CASSEDRRNEKLFF.